This T cell receptor beta chain was observed in a study of blood T cell repertoires in COVID-19. About the study: Collection of acute and convalescent COVID-19 samples took place in the United States, Italy and Spain. Sample material is recorded as cDNA or gDNA derived from T cells, B-cell-depleted T cells, or PBMCs.

Authors' data handling: Nucleated cell counts were estimated from reference gene primer amplification. Sequencing used immunoSEQ multiplex PCR; TCRdb keeps in-frame clones, though not all of them. From that table come the V and J calls and clone size; the DNA was used to work out D and trimming. The profile covers around 49,000 clones, with around 90% appearing a single time and 2.2% taken by the ten largest. The J segment lost 4 bases and the V segment lost 4 bases, leaving 5 bases of the junction unmatched. The CDR3 has 15 residues. The germline CDR1 and CDR2 sequences are MNHEY and SVGAGI. This chain connects TRBV6-5 to TRBJ2-3, with 10 bases fitting TRBD2. Sequencing used peripheral blood. This TCR came from a human donor in a cohort sampled during active COVID-19. This chain's CDR3 is CASSSSGSRADTQYF. The CDR3 nucleotides read TGTGCCAGCAGTTCTAGCGGGAGTAGGGCAGATACGCAGTATTTT.